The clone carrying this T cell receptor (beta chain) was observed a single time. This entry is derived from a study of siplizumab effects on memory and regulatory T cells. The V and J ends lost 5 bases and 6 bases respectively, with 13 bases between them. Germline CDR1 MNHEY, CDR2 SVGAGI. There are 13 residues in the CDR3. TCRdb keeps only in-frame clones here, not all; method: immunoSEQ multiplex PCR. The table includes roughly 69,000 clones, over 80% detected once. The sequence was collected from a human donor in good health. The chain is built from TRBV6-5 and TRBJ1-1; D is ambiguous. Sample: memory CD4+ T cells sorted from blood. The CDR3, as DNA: TGTGCCAGCAGTCAACCGGGGAGCGCTGAAGCTTTCTTT. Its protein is CASSQPGSAEAFF.